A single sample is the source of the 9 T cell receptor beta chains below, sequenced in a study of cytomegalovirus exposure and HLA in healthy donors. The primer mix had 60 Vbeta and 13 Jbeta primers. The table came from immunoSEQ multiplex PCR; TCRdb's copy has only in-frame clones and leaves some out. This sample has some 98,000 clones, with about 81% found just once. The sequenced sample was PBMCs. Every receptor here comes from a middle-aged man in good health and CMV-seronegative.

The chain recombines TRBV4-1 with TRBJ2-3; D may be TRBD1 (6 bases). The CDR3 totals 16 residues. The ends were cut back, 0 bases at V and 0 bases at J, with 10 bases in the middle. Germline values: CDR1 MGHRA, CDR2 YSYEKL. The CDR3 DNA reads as TGCGCCAGCAGCCAAGATGGGACACCGAGCACAGATACGCAGTATTTT. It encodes CASSQDGTPSTDTQYF.

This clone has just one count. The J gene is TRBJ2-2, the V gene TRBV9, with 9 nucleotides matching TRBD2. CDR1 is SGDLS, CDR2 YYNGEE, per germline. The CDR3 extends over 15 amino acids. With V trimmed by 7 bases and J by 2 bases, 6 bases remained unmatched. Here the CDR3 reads CASGSGGYNTGELFF. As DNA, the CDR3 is TGTGCCAGCGGTAGCGGGGGCTACAACACCGGGGAGCTGTTTTTT.

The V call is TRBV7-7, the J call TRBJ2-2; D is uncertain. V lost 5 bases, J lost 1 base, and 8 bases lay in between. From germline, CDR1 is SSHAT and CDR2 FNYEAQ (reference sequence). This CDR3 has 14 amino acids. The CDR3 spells CASSADWNTGELFF. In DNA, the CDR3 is TGTGCCAGCAGCGCCGACTGGAACACCGGGGAGCTGTTTTTT.

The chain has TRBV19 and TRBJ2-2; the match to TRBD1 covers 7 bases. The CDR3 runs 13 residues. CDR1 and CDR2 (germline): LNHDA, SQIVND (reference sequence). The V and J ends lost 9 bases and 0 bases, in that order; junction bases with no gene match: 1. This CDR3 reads CASGQANTGELFF. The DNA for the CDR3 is TGTGCCAGCGGACAGGCGAACACCGGGGAGCTGTTTTTT.

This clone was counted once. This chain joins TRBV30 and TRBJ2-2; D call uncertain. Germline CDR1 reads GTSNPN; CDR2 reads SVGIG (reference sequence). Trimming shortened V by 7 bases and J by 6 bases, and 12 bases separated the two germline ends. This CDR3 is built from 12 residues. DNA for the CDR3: TGTGCCTCAGTTGGGCGTCCCGGGGAGCTGTTTTTT. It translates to CASVGRPGELFF.

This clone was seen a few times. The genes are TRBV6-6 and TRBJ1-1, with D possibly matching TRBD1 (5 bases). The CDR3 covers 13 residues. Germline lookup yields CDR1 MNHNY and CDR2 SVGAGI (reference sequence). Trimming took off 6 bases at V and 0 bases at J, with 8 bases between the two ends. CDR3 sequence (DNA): TGTGCCAGCAGCCGACAGTTGAACACTGAAGCTTTCTTT. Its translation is CASSRQLNTEAFF.

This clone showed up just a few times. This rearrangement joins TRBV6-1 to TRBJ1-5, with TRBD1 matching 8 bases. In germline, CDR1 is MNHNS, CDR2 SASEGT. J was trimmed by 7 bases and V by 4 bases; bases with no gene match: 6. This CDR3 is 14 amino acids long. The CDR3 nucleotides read TGTGCCAGCAGTGGGACAGGGTTCGGACAGCCCCAGCATTTT. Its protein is CASSGTGFGQPQHF.

The DNA of the CDR3 is TGTGCCAGCAGCCCCGGGCTAGGGGTCTACGAGCAGTACTTC. Translating it yields CASSPGLGVYEQYF. The V gene is TRBV13, the J gene TRBJ2-7; maybe TRBD1 (5 bases). V lost 5 bases to trimming and J lost 3 bases, with 14 bases between them. Germline V gives CDR1 PRHDT, CDR2 FYEKMQ (reference sequence). The CDR3 covers 14 residues.

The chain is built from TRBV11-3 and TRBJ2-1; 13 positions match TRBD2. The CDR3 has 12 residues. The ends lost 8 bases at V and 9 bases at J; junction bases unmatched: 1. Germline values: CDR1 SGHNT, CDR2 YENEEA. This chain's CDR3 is CASRTSGGEQFF. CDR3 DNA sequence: TGTGCCAGCCGGACTAGCGGGGGTGAGCAGTTCTTC. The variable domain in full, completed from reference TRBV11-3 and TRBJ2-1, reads EAGVVQSPRYKIIEKKQPVAFWCNPISGHNTLYWYLQNLGQGPELLIRYENEEAVDDSQLPKDRFSAERLKGVDSTLKIQPAELGDSAVYLCASRTSGGEQFFGPGTRLTVL.